The rows below give T cell receptor beta chains drawn from one sample of a study of sequential checkpoint blockade in melanoma. Using immunoSEQ multiplex PCR, the repertoire was profiled, and TCRdb retains in-frame clones only, with some absent. The sample records approximately 9,000 clones, roughly three fifths being singletons. Material: CD8+ T cells sorted from blood (inferred from file names), obtained from a patient given nivolumab and ipilimumab in sequence. The receptors originated from a human donor with melanoma. The CDR3 runs from the conserved cysteine through the conserved F or W. A D gene is named only where the DNA matches it firmly. The listing skips clone size in some rows; elsewhere it reads once, few, many or a size class.

D gene,V gene,J gene,clone size,CDR3 DNA,CDR3 protein
.,TRBV27,TRBJ1-5,.,TGTGCCAGCAGTTCTGTCAGCAATCAGCCCCAGCATTTT,CASSSVSNQPQHF
TRBD1,TRBV10-3,TRBJ1-1,.,TGTGCCACCGACACAGGGGGCTATAGCACTGAAGCTTTCTTT,CATDTGGYSTEAFF
.,TRBV28,TRBJ1-2,.,TGTGCCAGCAGCAACTTACAGGCACCTCTCTATGGCTACACCTTC,CASSNLQAPLYGYTF
.,TRBV11-1,TRBJ1-1,few,TGTGCCAGCAGCTCCAACTACTACAGGGATGATGAAGCTTTCTTT,CASSSNYYRDDEAFF
TRBD1,TRBV5-1,TRBJ1-5,.,TGCGCCAGCAGCCCCGGACAGGGAGATCAGCCCCAGCATTTT,CASSPGQGDQPQHF
.,TRBV7-9,TRBJ2-1,.,TGTGCCAGCAGCTCCCCGGGGGGCCTCCCCTACAATGAGCAGTTCTTC,CASSSPGGLPYNEQFF
.,TRBV7-9,TRBJ1-3,.,TGTGCCAGCAGCTTAGTAGCTCGGTCCTCTGGAAACACCATATATTTT,CASSLVARSSGNTIYF
TRBD1,TRBV4-2,TRBJ2-2,few,TGTGCCGGCTCTCCAGGGGGACAAAACACCGGGGAGCTGTTTTTT,CAGSPGGQNTGELFF
.,TRBV28,TRBJ2-7,.,TGTGCCAGCAGTTTATTGACTTCTCGGAGCTCCTACGAGCAGTACTTC,CASSLLTSRSSYEQYF
.,TRBV15,TRBJ2-1,.,TGTGCCACCAGCAGGGTAGCGTCCTACAATGAGCAGTTCTTC,CATSRVASYNEQFF
.,TRBV4-1,TRBJ2-7,.,TGCGCCAGCAGCCCCCAGACTGGGGGGGCCTCCTACGAGCAGTACTTC,CASSPQTGGASYEQYF
.,TRBV4-1,TRBJ2-1,.,TGCGCCAGCAGCCAAGACCCGGGAGCATGGAATGAGCAGTTCTTC,CASSQDPGAWNEQFF
.,TRBV6-6,TRBJ2-7,few,TGTGCCAGCCGCCCGAGCGATGGCTACGAGCAGTACTTC,CASRPSDGYEQYF
TRBD1,TRBV5-4,TRBJ2-7,.,TGTGCCAGCAGCCCTACAGGGGATGGCTACGAGCAGTACTTC,CASSPTGDGYEQYF
.,TRBV4-1,TRBJ1-5,once,TGCGCCAGCAGCCTAGGGGGGGGGCGGAATCAGCCCCAGCATTTT,CASSLGGGRNQPQHF
.,TRBV19,TRBJ2-3,.,TGTGCCAGTAGTATTGCCGGCGGGAGCACAGATACGCAGTATTTT,CASSIAGGSTDTQYF
TRBD2,TRBV6-6,TRBJ2-7,few,TGTGCCAGCCTAGCGGGGGAAGAGCAGTACTTC,CASLAGEEQYF
.,TRBV7-9,TRBJ1-4,few,TGTGCCAGCTCCTTTCTCCCGTTAGGGGGAACTAATGAAAAACTGTTTTTT,CASSFLPLGGTNEKLFF
TRBD2,TRBV9,TRBJ2-3,.,TGTGCCAGCAGCGTAGTTGTAGCGGGAGGAATTCGTGGTACGCAGTATTTT,CASSVVVAGGIRGTQYF
.,TRBV27,TRBJ2-2,once,TGTGCCAGCAGTTTTAACCTGGGACAGAACACCGGGGAGCTGTTTTTT,CASSFNLGQNTGELFF
.,TRBV27,TRBJ2-1,.,TGTGCCAGCAGTTTTGCGGCGGGCCAGAACAATGAGCAGTTCTTC,CASSFAAGQNNEQFF
TRBD2,TRBV9,TRBJ2-3,few,TGTGCCAGCAGCGTAGAGGGGACTAGCGGTTCTTACACAGATACGCAGTATTTT,CASSVEGTSGSYTDTQYF
TRBD2,TRBV4-1,TRBJ2-3,once,TGCGCCAGCAGCCAAGAAGGCCCGGCTAGCGGACGCACAGATACGCAGTATTTT,CASSQEGPASGRTDTQYF
.,TRBV6-4,TRBJ1-5,.,TGTGCCAGCAGTGACTCTTATAGCAATCAGCCCCAGCATTTT,CASSDSYSNQPQHF
TRBD1,TRBV4-2,TRBJ1-5,.,TGTGCCAGCAGCTTGGGAGACAGGGGACGTCAGCCCCAGCATTTT,CASSLGDRGRQPQHF
.,TRBV14,TRBJ2-7,.,TGTGCCAGCAGCCAAGGGAGGGGAGGCTACGAGCAGTACTTC,CASSQGRGGYEQYF
TRBD1,TRBV6-5,TRBJ2-7,.,TGTGCCAGCCGGGACAGGGGGCGTGAGCAGTACTTC,CASRDRGREQYF
.,TRBV19,TRBJ2-7,few,TGTGCCAGTAGTATACGGGCGGGGTACGAGCAGTACTTC,CASSIRAGYEQYF
.,TRBV27,TRBJ1-6,few,TGTGCCAGCAGTTTATTAAGTGGGGGGGGCGTCTATAATTCACCCCTCCACTTT,CASSLLSGGGVYNSPLHF
.,TRBV27,TRBJ1-2,.,TGTGCCAGCAGTTTTGGGGCCCTTAACTATGGCTACACCTTC,CASSFGALNYGYTF
TRBD1,TRBV27,TRBJ2-7,.,TGTGCCAGCAGTTTTTCCGGGACAGGGAATGAGCAGTACTTC,CASSFSGTGNEQYF
TRBD1,TRBV19,TRBJ2-1,.,TGTGCCAGTAGTATGGGACAGCACAAGAACAATGAGCAGTTCTTC,CASSMGQHKNNEQFF
.,TRBV7-8,TRBJ2-7,.,TGTGCCAGCAGCTTACTTAGCGGCCCCTACGAGCAGTACTTC,CASSLLSGPYEQYF
TRBD1,TRBV7-2,TRBJ1-1,few,TGTGCCAGCAGCCCGACAGGGGGGACTGAAGCTTTCTTT,CASSPTGGTEAFF
.,TRBV7-7,TRBJ2-5,.,TGTGCCAGCAGCCCCCAAAGAGGTGAAGAGACCCAGTACTTC,CASSPQRGEETQYF
.,TRBV4-1,TRBJ2-2,.,TGCGCCAGCAGCCTCAGCTCAGGGGCTTTAAGCACCGGGGAGCTGTTTTTT,CASSLSSGALSTGELFF
TRBD1,TRBV7-9,TRBJ2-7,.,TGTGCCAGCAGCTTAATTACGGACAGGGGGGAGGTCGAGCAGTACTTC,CASSLITDRGEVEQYF
TRBD2,TRBV7-9,TRBJ2-5,once,TGTGCCAGCAGCTACGGGGGCGGACTAGCGGGAGAGACCCAGTACTTC,CASSYGGGLAGETQYF
.,TRBV28,TRBJ1-3,few,TGTGCCAGCAGTTTATTGGACTGGGAGGCTGGAAACACCATATATTTT,CASSLLDWEAGNTIYF
.,TRBV4-3,TRBJ2-7,.,TGCGCCAGCAGCCAAGAGGCGGGGAATGCCCGCGAGCAGTACTTC,CASSQEAGNAREQYF
.,TRBV5-6,TRBJ2-3,few,TGTGCCAGCAGCTCACGGGACTGGAGGGGGCCGGGCACAGATACGCAGTATTTT,CASSSRDWRGPGTDTQYF
TRBD1,TRBV7-9,TRBJ2-2,.,TGTGCCATACCGGGACAGGGAGAAACCGGGGAGCTGTTTTTT,CAIPGQGETGELFF
.,TRBV7-2,TRBJ2-7,few,TGTGCCAGCAGCCCAGGGATCTACGAGCAGTACTTC,CASSPGIYEQYF
.,TRBV6-1,TRBJ2-7,.,TGTGCCAGCAGTGAAATCTGGGCGGGAGAGCAGTACTTC,CASSEIWAGEQYF
.,TRBV7-9,TRBJ2-1,.,TGTGCCAGCAGTTCCAAGGGGGTTTACAATGAGCAGTTCTTC,CASSSKGVYNEQFF
TRBD1,TRBV7-3,TRBJ1-5,few,TGTGCCAGCAGCTTACCGGAGGGGGCGGCCCCTAGCAATCAGCCCCAGCATTTT,CASSLPEGAAPSNQPQHF
TRBD2,TRBV6-6,TRBJ2-3,.,TGTGCCAGCAGTTACACTAGCGGGAGTCTGGATACGCAGTATTTT,CASSYTSGSLDTQYF
TRBD2,TRBV10-3,TRBJ2-7,.,TGTGCCATCAAATCGGGACTAGCGGGAGTTGGGTCCTACGAGCAGTACTTC,CAIKSGLAGVGSYEQYF
TRBD1,TRBV4-1,TRBJ2-1,.,TGCGCCAGCAGCCAAGATGGAGGGACAGGTAGCGATGAGCAGTTCTTC,CASSQDGGTGSDEQFF
TRBD2,TRBV5-6,TRBJ2-1,.,TGTGCCAGCAGCTTAGGGACTAGCGGGAGCTCCTACAATGAGCAGTTCTTC,CASSLGTSGSSYNEQFF
TRBD2,TRBV7-2,TRBJ2-1,.,TGTGCCATCAACCGGACGACTAGCGGGAGGGTGAGCTCCTACAATGAGCAGTTCTTC,CAINRTTSGRVSSYNEQFF
.,TRBV4-1,TRBJ1-3,.,TGCGCCAGCAGCCCTCTTCCCGGTGGAAACACCATATATTTT,CASSPLPGGNTIYF